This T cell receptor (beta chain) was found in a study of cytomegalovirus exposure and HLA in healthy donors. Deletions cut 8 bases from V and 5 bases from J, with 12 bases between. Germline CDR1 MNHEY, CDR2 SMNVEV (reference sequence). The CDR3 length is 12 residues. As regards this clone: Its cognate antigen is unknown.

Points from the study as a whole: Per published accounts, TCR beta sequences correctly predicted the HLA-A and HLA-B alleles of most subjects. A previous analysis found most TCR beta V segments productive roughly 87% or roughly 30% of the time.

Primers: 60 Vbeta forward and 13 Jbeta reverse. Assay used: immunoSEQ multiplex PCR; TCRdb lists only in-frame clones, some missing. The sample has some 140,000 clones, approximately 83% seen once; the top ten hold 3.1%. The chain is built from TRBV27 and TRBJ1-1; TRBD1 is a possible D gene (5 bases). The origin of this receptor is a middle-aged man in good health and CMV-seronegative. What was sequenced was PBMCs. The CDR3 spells CASPKEGTEAFF. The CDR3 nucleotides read TGTGCCAGCCCGAAGGAGGGGACTGAAGCTTTCTTT.